The next 22 T cell receptor beta chains were all read from a single sample in a study of cytomegalovirus exposure and HLA in healthy donors. The PCR was carried out with 60 Vbeta primers and 13 Jbeta primers. Profiled with immunoSEQ multiplex PCR; TCRdb holds only in-frame clones, not every one. The sample contains more than 150,000 clones, about 85% of which appear only once. The sample taken for sequencing was PBMCs. These TCRs come from a man aged 50 to 59 in good health and CMV-seropositive.

CDR3 in amino acids: CAISDKGRADTEAFF. The CDR3 DNA reads as TGTGCCATCAGTGATAAGGGCAGGGCCGACACTGAAGCTTTCTTT. The chain joins TRBV10-3 to TRBJ1-1, with a tentative D call TRBD1 (5 bases). CDR1 is ENHRY, CDR2 SYGVKD, per germline. This CDR3 contains 15 residues. V lost 3 bases, J lost 3 bases, and 14 bases lay in between.

The chain has TRBV30 and TRBJ2-3, with 7 bases that match TRBD2. Unmatched junction bases numbered 4, after V lost 2 bases and J lost 2 bases. The CDR3 has 14 residues. CDR1 and CDR2 from the germline V gene are GTSNPN and SVGIG (reference sequence). The CDR3: CAWSLGLSTDTQYF. The CDR3 nucleotides are TGTGCCTGGAGTCTGGGACTATCCACAGATACGCAGTATTTT. Full variable domain (rest looked up from reference TRBV30 and TRBJ2-3): SQTIHQWPATLVQPVGSPLSLECTVEGTSNPNLYWYRQAAGRGLQLLFYSVGIGQISSEVPQNLSASRPQDRQFILSSKKLLLSDSGFYLCAWSLGLSTDTQYFGPGTRLTVL.

The rearrangement uses TRBV28 and TRBJ2-7; 7 bases align to TRBD1. This CDR3 spans 14 amino acids. Germline trimming cut 7 bases from V and 3 bases from J; bases unmatched to any gene: 9. Germline CDR1 reads MDHEN; CDR2 reads SYDVKM. The CDR3 loop reads CASTKGDRGYEQYF. The CDR3 coding sequence is TGTGCCAGCACCAAGGGGGACAGAGGCTACGAGCAGTACTTC.

As to this clone: In the same sample, other DNA sequences code for this CDR3. V usage is TRBV2 and J usage is TRBJ2-7, with D possibly matching TRBD2 (6 bases). CDR3 length: 13 residues. Trimming removed 8 bases at V and 2 bases at J, with 13 bases between. Germline CDR1 and CDR2: SNHLY and FYNNEI. The CDR3 is CASQLEGPYEQYF. DNA for the CDR3: TGTGCCAGCCAGCTGGAGGGGCCCTACGAGCAGTACTTC.

The rearrangement joins TRBV9 to TRBJ2-2; D is unresolved. The CDR3 is made up of 12 amino acids. The germline V gene encodes CDR1 SGDLS and CDR2 YYNGEE. Trimming took off 0 bases at V and 7 bases at J, with 4 bases between the two ends. The CDR3 protein is CASSVASGELFF. CDR3 sequence (DNA): TGTGCCAGCAGCGTAGCTAGCGGGGAGCTGTTTTTT. The variable domain in full, completed from reference TRBV9 and TRBJ2-2, reads DSGVTQTPKHLITATGQRVTLRCSPRSGDLSVYWYQQSLDQGLQFLIQYYNGEERAKGNILERFSAQQFPDLHSELNLSSLELGDSALYFCASSVASGELFFGEGSRLTVL.

The V gene is TRBV6-6, the J gene TRBJ1-2, with TRBD1 matching over 7 bases. CDR1 and CDR2 from the germline V gene are MNHNY and SVGAGI (reference sequence). After removal of 7 bases from V and 4 bases from J, the junction contained 9 bases not matched to a gene. CDR3 length: 14 amino acids. Here the CDR3 reads CASTKQGISYGYTF. The CDR3 nucleotides are TGTGCCAGCACCAAACAGGGGATCAGCTATGGCTACACCTTC.

This chain connects TRBV11-3 to TRBJ2-7; D is perhaps TRBD2 (6 bases). V lost 1 base to trimming and J lost 4 bases, with 11 bases between them. The CDR3 has 14 residues. Germline CDR1 is SGHNT and CDR2 is YENEEA. The CDR3 coding sequence is TGTGCCAGCAGCTTAGGGGGGGAGTCATACGAGCAGTACTTC. It yields the protein CASSLGGESYEQYF.

The chain couples TRBV10-3 to TRBJ1-4, with 7 bases matching TRBD1. The CDR3 is made up of 15 amino acids. The V and J ends lost 3 bases and 4 bases, in that order; junction bases with no gene match: 5. CDR1 is ENHRY and CDR2 is SYGVKD in the germline V gene. CDR3 amino acids: CAISDGGGNNEKLFF. The CDR3 DNA reads TGTGCCATCAGTGATGGAGGGGGCAATAATGAAAAACTGTTTTTT.

J is TRBJ2-6 and V is TRBV5-4; 11 positions match TRBD1. V was pared by 3 bases and J by 0 bases, with 5 bases of the junction left unmatched. Germline V gives CDR1 SGHNT, CDR2 YYREEE (reference sequence). CDR3 length equals 18 residues. The CDR3 here is CASSSGTGGTSGANVLTF. In DNA form, the CDR3 reads TGTGCCAGCAGCTCCGGGACAGGGGGTACCTCTGGGGCCAACGTCCTGACTTTC.

The chain has TRBV4-3 and TRBJ2-2; a weak D match, TRBD2 (6 bases). This CDR3 has 17 amino acids. V gave up 0 bases and J gave up 1 base, with 12 bases separating them. CDR1 is LGHNA and CDR2 is YSLEER in the germline V gene. CDR3 sequence reads: CASSQDLSSVNTGELFF. CDR3 DNA sequence: TGCGCCAGCAGCCAAGATCTATCTAGCGTGAACACCGGGGAGCTGTTTTTT.

This chain links TRBV30 with TRBJ2-6; 9 bases map to TRBD1. The CDR3 loop spans 14 amino acids. Looked up from germline, CDR1 is GTSNPN and CDR2 is SVGIG (reference sequence). As DNA, the CDR3 is TGTGCGGGACAGGGCACCTCTGGGGCCAACGTCCTGACTTTC. Residues: CAGQGTSGANVLTF.

The V and J genes are TRBV18 and TRBJ2-6; 10 positions agree with TRBD1. The V gene end was trimmed by 3 bases and the J gene end by 0 bases; junction bases not matched to a gene: 5. The germline CDR1 and CDR2 sequences are KGHSH and LQKENI. The CDR3 covers 18 residues. CDR3 DNA sequence: TGTGCCAGCTCACCCGGGACAGGGGCCTCCTCTGGGGCCAACGTCCTGACTTTC. Translation: CASSPGTGASSGANVLTF.

The chain uses TRBV11-3 and TRBJ2-5; 9 nucleotides align to TRBD2. There are 16 residues in the CDR3. Germline values: CDR1 SGHNT, CDR2 YENEEA. Trimming at V came to 5 bases and at J to 4 bases, leaving 11 bases not matched to a gene. The CDR3 reads CASSRGAGGPSETQYF. The CDR3 DNA sequence: TGTGCCAGCAGCCGAGGGGCGGGAGGGCCCTCAGAGACCCAGTACTTC.

The gene calls are TRBV19 and TRBJ2-2; 10 bases fit TRBD2. The germline V gene encodes CDR1 LNHDA and CDR2 SQIVND (reference sequence). V was clipped by 6 bases and J by 7 bases; unmatched bases: 8. The CDR3 is made up of 15 amino acids. In nucleotides, the CDR3 is TGTGCCAGTAGGCTAGCGGGAGCCAAGGACGGGGAGCTGTTTTTT. Translation: CASRLAGAKDGELFF.

This clone has a handful of counts. The chain employs TRBV27 and TRBJ2-1, with D perhaps TRBD1 (5 bases). The CDR3 runs 12 residues. Germline V lookup: CDR1 MNHEY, CDR2 SMNVEV (reference sequence). Deletions cut 4 bases from V and 8 bases from J, with 9 bases between. In DNA, the CDR3 is TGTGCCAGCAGTTCAGCAGGGCATGAGCAGTTCTTC. Protein sequence: CASSSAGHEQFF.

The chain joins TRBV6-5 to TRBJ2-3, with a possible D match to TRBD2 (5 bases). Germline V CDR1 and CDR2: MNHEY, SVGAGI. With 0 bases removed from V and 5 bases from J, the gap between germline ends came to 15 bases. There are 16 residues in the CDR3. The chain's CDR3 is CASSYSTGSRGDTQYF. Here the CDR3 DNA reads TGTGCCAGCAGTTACTCGACCGGGTCCCGGGGAGATACGCAGTATTTT.

This rearrangement joins TRBV6-1 to TRBJ1-5, with D maybe TRBD1 (6 bases). The CDR3 runs to 14 residues. Between the trimmed V and J ends, which lost 5 bases and 0 bases, there was a span of 8 bases. Germline CDR1 and CDR2: MNHNS and SASEGT. CDR3 DNA: TGTGCCAGCAGTTGGGACAATAGCAATCAGCCCCAGCATTTT. Amino acids: CASSWDNSNQPQHF.

This sequence joins TRBV11-3 and TRBJ2-1, with a weak D call TRBD1 (6 bases). Germline V gene data show CDR1 as SGHNT and CDR2 as YENEEA. This CDR3 is built from 14 residues. V shed 3 bases and J shed 6 bases, with 12 bases lying between them. The CDR3 region is CASSFGGQTNEQFF. The CDR3 DNA reads TGTGCCAGCAGCTTTGGTGGACAGACCAATGAGCAGTTCTTC.

This clone has more than one count but fewer than ten. The chain joins TRBV25-1 to TRBJ1-2; D perhaps matches TRBD1 (6 bases). This CDR3 region has 14 residues. Per the germline V gene, CDR1 is MGHDK and CDR2 is SYGVNS. With 2 bases removed from V and 8 bases from J, the gap between germline ends came to 15 bases. The CDR3: CASSETRGARGYTF. The CDR3 DNA follows: TGTGCCAGCAGTGAAACGCGGGGGGCGAGAGGCTACACCTTC.

Only one count was recorded for this clone. V and J are TRBV19 and TRBJ1-6; 7 bases match TRBD1. After removal of 2 bases from V and 7 bases from J, the junction contained 5 bases not matched to a gene. The CDR3 extends over 15 amino acids. The germline V gene encodes CDR1 LNHDA and CDR2 SQIVND (reference sequence). DNA for the CDR3: TGTGCCAGTAGTATAAACAGGGGCCAAAATTCACCCCTCCACTTT. It yields the protein CASSINRGQNSPLHF. Combining the CDR3 with reference TRBV19 and TRBJ1-6 gives the whole variable domain DGGITQSPKYLFRKEGQNVTLSCEQNLNHDAMYWYRQDPGQGLRLIYYSQIVNDFQKGDIAEGYSVSREKKESFPLTVTSAQKNPTAFYLCASSINRGQNSPLHFGNGTRLTVT.

As concerns this clone: The identical CDR3 is also encoded by other nucleotide sequences in the sample. The chain recombines TRBV4-3 with TRBJ1-1, with D perhaps TRBD1 (5 bases). This CDR3 spans 13 amino acids. The V gene lost 4 bases and the J gene lost 11 bases, with 17 bases spanning the gap. Germline values: CDR1 LGHNA, CDR2 YSLEER. CDR3 loop: CASSLVVGGRAFF. CDR3 in DNA: TGCGCCAGCAGCCTAGTGGTGGGGGGAAGGGCTTTCTTT.

In this sample, this clone turned up a few times. The gene calls are TRBV6-1 and TRBJ2-7; 8 bases agree with TRBD2. Germline lookup yields CDR1 MNHNS and CDR2 SASEGT. This CDR3 comprises 15 residues. Losses at the gene ends were 1 base for V and 5 bases for J; bases not matched to a gene: 7. The CDR3 region has the DNA TGTGCCAGCAGTGAAGTCACGGGGGGGAGGAACGAGCAGTACTTC. Protein: CASSEVTGGRNEQYF.